A selection of T cell receptor beta chains follows, all from one sample in a study of T cells in Graves' hyperthyroidism and ophthalmopathy. TCRdb re-derived calls from the multiplex PCR reads in MiXCR, one entry per CDR3 protein. The profile covers 200,000 to 300,000 distinct CDR3 sequences, with 15% to 20% appearing a single time and around 28% taken by the ten largest. Sequenced input: blood. These receptors were obtained from a woman aged 18-35 years with Graves' ophthalmopathy. Both conserved end residues are part of each CDR3. The order of the fields is V gene, CDR3 length, CDR3 protein.

v_call: TRBV9; cdr3_length: 14; cdr3_aa: CASSAQGDGEKLFF
v_call: TRBV27; cdr3_length: 14; cdr3_aa: CASSLQGGSNGYTF
v_call: TRBV4-1; cdr3_length: 15; cdr3_aa: CASSLLEATNTEAFF
v_call: TRBV6-1; cdr3_length: 16; cdr3_aa: CAGSRRGFLGNTEAFF
v_call: TRBV18; cdr3_length: 15; cdr3_aa: CASSPQGAGGNTIYF
v_call: TRBV3-1; cdr3_length: 13; cdr3_aa: CASSQGLSYEQYF
v_call: TRBV10-3; cdr3_length: 16; cdr3_aa: CAISETAYSGANVLTF
v_call: TRBV6-6; cdr3_length: 15; cdr3_aa: CASSYAAHLNTEAFF
v_call: TRBV2; cdr3_length: 15; cdr3_aa: CASRKQGTTHEKLFF
v_call: TRBV29-1; cdr3_length: 14; cdr3_aa: CSVEEQVSSYEQYF
v_call: TRBV20-1; cdr3_length: 13; cdr3_aa: CSASDGPDYGYTF
v_call: TRBV18; cdr3_length: 16; cdr3_aa: CASSPRTGGSDAEAFF
v_call: TRBV4-1; cdr3_length: 15; cdr3_aa: CASSQDPTAPNGYTF
v_call: TRBV7-3; cdr3_length: 15; cdr3_aa: CASSFTDHKLTEAFF
v_call: TRBV6-1; cdr3_length: 17; cdr3_aa: CASSDRGLAGGGETQYF
v_call: TRBV5-8; cdr3_length: 15; cdr3_aa: CASREGLAGAYEQYF
v_call: TRBV28; cdr3_length: 19; cdr3_aa: CASSLYVPSETSGGDEQYF
v_call: TRBV27; cdr3_length: 14; cdr3_aa: CASSFSGLNTEAFF
v_call: TRBV11-2; cdr3_length: 17; cdr3_aa: CASSLDSWGRFNSPLHF
v_call: TRBV4-1; cdr3_length: 15; cdr3_aa: CASSSPAKMNTEAFF
v_call: TRBV4-1; cdr3_length: 13; cdr3_aa: CASSLWIQETQFF
v_call: TRBV28; cdr3_length: 15; cdr3_aa: CASSLGAGGAYEQYF
v_call: TRBV18; cdr3_length: 12; cdr3_aa: CASSPKPGELFF
v_call: TRBV12-3/TRBV12-4; cdr3_length: 13; cdr3_aa: CASTSSPSRFLYF
v_call: TRBV2; cdr3_length: 14; cdr3_aa: CASSEIGRRNEQFF
v_call: TRBV9; cdr3_length: 13; cdr3_aa: CASSPDWNTEAFF
v_call: TRBV11-2; cdr3_length: 19; cdr3_aa: CASSRYSGGAPLYNYGYTF
v_call: TRBV28; cdr3_length: 17; cdr3_aa: CASSPYPGTSVDNEQFF
v_call: TRBV19; cdr3_length: 17; cdr3_aa: CASTPRARLGTVVEAFF
v_call: TRBV6-5; cdr3_length: 15; cdr3_aa: CASSYSGPGTYEQYF
v_call: TRBV20-1; cdr3_length: 13; cdr3_aa: CSARQDGNQPQHF
v_call: TRBV2; cdr3_length: 13; cdr3_aa: CASGAGGVYEQYF
v_call: TRBV7-9; cdr3_length: 15; cdr3_aa: CASSPRTRLYNEQFF
v_call: TRBV3-1; cdr3_length: 14; cdr3_aa: CASSHGQGGTEAFF
v_call: TRBV7-9; cdr3_length: 16; cdr3_aa: CASSPRRVGYTDTQYF
v_call: TRBV7-9; cdr3_length: 13; cdr3_aa: CASIAGATDTQYF
v_call: TRBV11-2; cdr3_length: 14; cdr3_aa: CASSLISGANVLTF
v_call: TRBV25-1; cdr3_length: 16; cdr3_aa: CASSAHGTAFTETQYF
v_call: TRBV6-5; cdr3_length: 12; cdr3_aa: CASSYRGVGYTF
v_call: TRBV13; cdr3_length: 16; cdr3_aa: CASSLALSASLGEQYF